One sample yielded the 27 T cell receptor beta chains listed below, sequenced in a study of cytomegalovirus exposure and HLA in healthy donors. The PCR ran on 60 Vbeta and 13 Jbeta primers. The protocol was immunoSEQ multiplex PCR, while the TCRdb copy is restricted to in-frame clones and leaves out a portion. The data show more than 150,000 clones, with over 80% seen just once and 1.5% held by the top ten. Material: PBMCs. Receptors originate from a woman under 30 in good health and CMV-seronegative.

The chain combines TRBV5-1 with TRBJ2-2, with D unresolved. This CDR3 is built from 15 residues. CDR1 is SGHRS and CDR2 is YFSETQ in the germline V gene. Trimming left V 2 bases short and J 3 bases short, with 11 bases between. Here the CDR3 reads CASSLYGPDTGELFF. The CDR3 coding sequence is TGCGCCAGCAGCTTATATGGTCCGGACACCGGGGAGCTGTTTTTT.

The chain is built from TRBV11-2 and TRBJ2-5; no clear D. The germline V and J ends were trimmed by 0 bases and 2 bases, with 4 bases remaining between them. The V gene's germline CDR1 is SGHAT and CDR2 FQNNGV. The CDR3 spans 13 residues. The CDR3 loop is CASSLEQQETQYF. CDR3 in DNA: TGTGCCAGCAGCTTAGAACAGCAAGAGACCCAGTACTTC. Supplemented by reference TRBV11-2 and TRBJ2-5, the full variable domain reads EAGVAQSPRYKIIEKRQSVAFWCNPISGHATLYWYQQILGQGPKLLIQFQNNGVVDDSQLPKDRFSAERLKGVDSTLKIQPAKLEDSAVYLCASSLEQQETQYFGPGTRLLVL.

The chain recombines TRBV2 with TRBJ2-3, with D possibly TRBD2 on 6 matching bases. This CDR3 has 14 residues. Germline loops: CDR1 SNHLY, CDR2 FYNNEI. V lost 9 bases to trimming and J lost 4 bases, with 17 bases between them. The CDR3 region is CASQWGELPDTQYF. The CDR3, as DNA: TGTGCCAGTCAGTGGGGGGAACTCCCAGATACGCAGTATTTT.

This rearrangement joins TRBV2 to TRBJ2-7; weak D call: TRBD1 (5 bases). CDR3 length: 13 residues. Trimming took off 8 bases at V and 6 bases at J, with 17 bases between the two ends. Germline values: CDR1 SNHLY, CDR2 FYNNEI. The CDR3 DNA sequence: TGTGCCAGCGAGGAGCAGGACACGATCGAGCAGTACTTC. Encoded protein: CASEEQDTIEQYF.

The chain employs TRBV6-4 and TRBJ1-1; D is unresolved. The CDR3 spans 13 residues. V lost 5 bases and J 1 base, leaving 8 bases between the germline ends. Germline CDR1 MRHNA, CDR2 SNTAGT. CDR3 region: CASSPGENTEAFF. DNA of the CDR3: TGTGCCAGCAGTCCGGGAGAGAACACTGAAGCTTTCTTT.

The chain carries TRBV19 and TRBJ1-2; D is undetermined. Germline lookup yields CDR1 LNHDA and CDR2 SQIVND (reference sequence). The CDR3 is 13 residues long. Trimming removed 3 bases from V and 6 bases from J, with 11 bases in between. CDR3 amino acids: CASSMNIGHGYTF. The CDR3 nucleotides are TGTGCCAGTAGTATGAATATTGGGCATGGCTACACCTTC.

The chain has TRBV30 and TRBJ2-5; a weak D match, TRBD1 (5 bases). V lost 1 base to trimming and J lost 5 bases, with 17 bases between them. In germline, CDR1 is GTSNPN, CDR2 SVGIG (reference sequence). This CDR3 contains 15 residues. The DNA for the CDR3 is TGTGCCTGGAGTGAACAGACAGTTATCTGGGAGACCCAGTACTTC. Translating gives CAWSEQTVIWETQYF.

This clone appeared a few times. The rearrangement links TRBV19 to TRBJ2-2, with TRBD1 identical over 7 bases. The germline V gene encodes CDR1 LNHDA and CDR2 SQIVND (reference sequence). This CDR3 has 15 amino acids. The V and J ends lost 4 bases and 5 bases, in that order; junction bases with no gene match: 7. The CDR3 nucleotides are TGTGCCAGTAGTACCAGACAGGGAATAACCGGGGAGCTGTTTTTT. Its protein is CASSTRQGITGELFF.

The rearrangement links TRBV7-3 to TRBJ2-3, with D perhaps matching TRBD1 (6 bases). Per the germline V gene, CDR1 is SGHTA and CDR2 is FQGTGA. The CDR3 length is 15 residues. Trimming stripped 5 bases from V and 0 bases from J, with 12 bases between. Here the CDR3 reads CASSPQGRSTDTQYF. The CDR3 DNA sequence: TGTGCCAGCAGCCCTCAGGGGCGAAGCACAGATACGCAGTATTTT.

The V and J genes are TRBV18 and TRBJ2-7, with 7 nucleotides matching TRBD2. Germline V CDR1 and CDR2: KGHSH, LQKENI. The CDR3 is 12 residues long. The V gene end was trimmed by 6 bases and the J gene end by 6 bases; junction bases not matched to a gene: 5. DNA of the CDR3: TGTGCCAGCTCCGGACCGGGGGGCGAGCAGTACTTC. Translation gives CASSGPGGEQYF.

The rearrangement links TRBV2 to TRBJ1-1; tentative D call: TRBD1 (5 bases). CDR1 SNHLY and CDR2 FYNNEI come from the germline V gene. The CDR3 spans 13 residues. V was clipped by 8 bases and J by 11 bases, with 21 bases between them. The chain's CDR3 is CASLWGGEGGAFF. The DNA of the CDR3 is TGTGCCAGCCTCTGGGGCGGGGAAGGAGGCGCTTTCTTT.

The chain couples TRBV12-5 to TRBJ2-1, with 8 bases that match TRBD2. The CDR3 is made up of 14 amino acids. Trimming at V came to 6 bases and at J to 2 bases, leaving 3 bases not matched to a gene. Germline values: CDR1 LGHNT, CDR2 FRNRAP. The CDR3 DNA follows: TGTGCTAGTGGCCCGGGACTAGCCTACAATGAGCAGTTCTTC. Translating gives CASGPGLAYNEQFF.

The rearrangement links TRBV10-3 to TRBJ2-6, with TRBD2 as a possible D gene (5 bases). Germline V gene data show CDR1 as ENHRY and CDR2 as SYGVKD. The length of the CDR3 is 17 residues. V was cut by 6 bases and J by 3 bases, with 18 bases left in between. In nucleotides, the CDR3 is TGTGCCATCAGCCCCGCATACGGGAATGATGGGGCCAACGTCCTGACTTTC. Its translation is CAISPAYGNDGANVLTF.

CDR3 protein: CASSQDTGGNSPLHF. The CDR3 nucleotides read TGTGCCAGCAGCCAAGATACGGGGGGGAATTCACCCCTCCACTTT. The chain combines TRBV4-2 with TRBJ1-6, with a possible D match to TRBD1 (5 bases). Germline V CDR1 and CDR2: LGHNA, YNFKEQ. The CDR3 is 15 residues long. Trimming took 0 bases from V and 7 from J, leaving 10 bases between them.

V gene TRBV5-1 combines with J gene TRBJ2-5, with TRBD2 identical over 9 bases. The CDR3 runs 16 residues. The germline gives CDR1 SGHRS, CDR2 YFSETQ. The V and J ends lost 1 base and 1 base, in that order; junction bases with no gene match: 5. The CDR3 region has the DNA TGCGCCAGCAGCTTGTGGGGTAGCGGGGGCCAAGAGACCCAGTACTTC. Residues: CASSLWGSGGQETQYF.

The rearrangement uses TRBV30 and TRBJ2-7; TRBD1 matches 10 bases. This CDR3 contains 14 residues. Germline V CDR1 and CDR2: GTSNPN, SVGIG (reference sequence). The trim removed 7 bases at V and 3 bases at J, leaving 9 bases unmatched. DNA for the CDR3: TGTGCCTCGATAACTCGGGACAGGGGCTACGAGCAGTACTTC. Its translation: CASITRDRGYEQYF.

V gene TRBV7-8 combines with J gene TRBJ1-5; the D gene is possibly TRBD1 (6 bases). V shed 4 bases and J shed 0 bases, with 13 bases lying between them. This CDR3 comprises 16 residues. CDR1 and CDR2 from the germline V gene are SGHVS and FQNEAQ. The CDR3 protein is CASSSHRANSNQPQHF. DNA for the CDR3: TGTGCCAGCAGCTCCCACAGGGCGAATAGCAATCAGCCCCAGCATTTT.

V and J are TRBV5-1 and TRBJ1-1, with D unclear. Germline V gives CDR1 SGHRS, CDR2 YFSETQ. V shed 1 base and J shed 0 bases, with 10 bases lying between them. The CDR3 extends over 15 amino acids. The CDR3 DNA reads TGCGCCAGCAGCTTGCGCAGTATTATGAACACTGAAGCTTTCTTT. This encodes CASSLRSIMNTEAFF. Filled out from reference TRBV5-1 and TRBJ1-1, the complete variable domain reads KAGVTQTPRYLIKTRGQQVTLSCSPISGHRSVSWYQQTPGQGLQFLFEYFSETQRNKGNFPGRFSGRQFSNSRSEMNVSTLELGDSALYLCASSLRSIMNTEAFFGQGTRLTVV.

The CDR3 DNA reads as TGTGCCAGCAGTTACTCGACAGGAGCGGGCTACACCTTC. Residues: CASSYSTGAGYTF. The V call is TRBV6-5, the J call TRBJ1-2; weak D call: TRBD1 (6 bases). Germline V gene data show CDR1 as MNHEY and CDR2 as SVGAGI. The CDR3 extends over 13 amino acids. Trimming pared 0 bases from V and 8 bases from J, leaving 10 bases between.

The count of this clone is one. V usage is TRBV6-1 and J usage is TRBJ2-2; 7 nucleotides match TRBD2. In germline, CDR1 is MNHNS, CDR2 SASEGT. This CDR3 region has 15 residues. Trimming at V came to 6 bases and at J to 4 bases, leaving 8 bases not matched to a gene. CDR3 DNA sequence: TGTGCCAGCAGGGGGGGGGAAGGAACCACCGGGGAGCTGTTTTTT. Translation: CASRGGEGTTGELFF.

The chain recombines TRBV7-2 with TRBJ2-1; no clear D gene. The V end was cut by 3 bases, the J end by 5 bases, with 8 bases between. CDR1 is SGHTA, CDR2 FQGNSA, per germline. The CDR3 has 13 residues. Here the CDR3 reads CASSLGPNNEQFF. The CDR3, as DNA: TGTGCCAGCAGCTTGGGCCCGAACAATGAGCAGTTCTTC.

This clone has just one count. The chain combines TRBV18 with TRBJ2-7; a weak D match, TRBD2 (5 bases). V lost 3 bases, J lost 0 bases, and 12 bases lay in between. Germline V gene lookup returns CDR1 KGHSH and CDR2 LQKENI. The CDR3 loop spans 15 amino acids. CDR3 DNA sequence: TGTGCCAGCTCACCCTCCGGGGTTAGCTCCTACGAGCAGTACTTC. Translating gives CASSPSGVSSYEQYF.

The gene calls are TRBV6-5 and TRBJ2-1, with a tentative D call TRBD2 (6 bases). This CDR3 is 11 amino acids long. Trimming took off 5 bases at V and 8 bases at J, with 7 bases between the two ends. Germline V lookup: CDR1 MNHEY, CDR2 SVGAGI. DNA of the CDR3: TGTGCCAGCAGTGGGGGGTATGAGCAGTTCTTC. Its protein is CASSGGYEQFF.

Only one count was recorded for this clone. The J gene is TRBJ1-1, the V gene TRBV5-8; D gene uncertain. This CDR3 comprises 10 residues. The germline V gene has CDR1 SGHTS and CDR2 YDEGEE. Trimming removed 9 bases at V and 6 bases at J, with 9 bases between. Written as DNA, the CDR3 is TGTGCCACGGGGTGGCCTGAAGCTTTCTTT. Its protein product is CATGWPEAFF.

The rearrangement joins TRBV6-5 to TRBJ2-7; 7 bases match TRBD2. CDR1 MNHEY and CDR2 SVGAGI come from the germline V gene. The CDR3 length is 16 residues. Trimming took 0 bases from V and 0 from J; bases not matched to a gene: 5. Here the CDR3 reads CASSYSGLAASYEQYF. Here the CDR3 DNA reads TGTGCCAGCAGTTACTCGGGTCTAGCGGCCTCCTACGAGCAGTACTTC.

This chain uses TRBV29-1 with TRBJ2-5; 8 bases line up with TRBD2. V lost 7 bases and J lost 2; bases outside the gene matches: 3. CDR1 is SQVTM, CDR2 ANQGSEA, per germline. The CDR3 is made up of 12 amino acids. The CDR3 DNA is TGCAGCGCCGGGACTAGGCAAGAGACCCAGTACTTC. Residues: CSAGTRQETQYF.

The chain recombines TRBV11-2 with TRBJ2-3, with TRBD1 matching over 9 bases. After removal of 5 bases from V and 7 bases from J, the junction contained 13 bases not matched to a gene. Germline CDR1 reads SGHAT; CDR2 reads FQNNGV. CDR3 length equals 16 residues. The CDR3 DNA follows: TGTGCCAGCAGCCAAGCTGCCGGGACAGGGACTCATACGCAGTATTTT. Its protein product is CASSQAAGTGTHTQYF.